A selection of T cell receptor beta chains follows, all from one sample in a study of T cell repertoires in cytomegalovirus infection. These TCRs' antigens remain unknown. TCRdb independently ran MiXCR on the reads; one entry per CDR3 protein. The table shows 650,000 to 850,000 distinct CDR3 sequences, with roughly 28% occurring only once. This sample comprised cultured CD8+ T cells from PBMCs, obtained from culture after CMV antigen stimulation. Receptors were obtained from a human donor in good health (CMV status not recorded). Some clones in this sample may be carry-over from other donors' samples. The CDR3 runs from the conserved cysteine through the conserved F or W. A D gene is named only where the DNA matches it firmly. For some rows the clone size is stated as once, few or many, or as a class when expanded; others skip it.

few	-	TRBV7-6	TRBJ2-6	TGTGCCAGCAGCTTAGAGAACAGGATCAGCTCTGGGGCCAACGTCCTGACTTTC	CASSLENRISSGANVLTF
-	-	TRBV27	TRBJ1-4	TGTGCCAGCAGTTTGGGGACAACTAATGAAAAACTGTTTTTT	CASSLGTTNEKLFF
-	TRBD1	TRBV29-1	TRBJ2-6	TGCAGCGCTGGACCGACAGGGGGACACTCTGGGGCCAACGTCCTGACTTTC	CSAGPTGGHSGANVLTF
-	TRBD2	TRBV7-8	TRBJ2-5	TGTGCCAGCAGCTCCTCCAGCGGGGGGGGTTTTGAAGAGACCCAGTACTTC	CASSSSSGGGFEETQYF
-	-	TRBV4-1	TRBJ2-3	TGCGCCAGCAGCCAAGAACGCCTACCTGGGGCAGATACGCAGTATTTT	CASSQERLPGADTQYF
-	TRBD2	TRBV9	TRBJ2-1	TGTGCCAGCAGCGTAGAGGGTAGCGGGGGTCCCTACAATGAGCAGTTCTTC	CASSVEGSGGPYNEQFF
-	-	TRBV11-2	TRBJ1-3	TGTGCCAGCAGCTTAAAGTACTCTGGAAACACCATATCTTTT	CASSLKYSGNTISF
few	-	TRBV6-8	TRBJ1-2	TGTGCCAGCAAGACGGCGGGTGGGGTAAACTATGGCTACACCTTC	CASKTAGGVNYGYTF
many	-	TRBV7-8	TRBJ2-1	TGTGCCAGCAGCCCCTTTGGGACGGGAAGCTCCTACAATGAGCAGTTCTTC	CASSPFGTGSSYNEQFF
-	-	TRBV2	TRBJ1-4	TGTGCCAGCATAGAGAGGGACAAGTGGGAAAAACTGTTTTTT	CASIERDKWEKLFF
few	-	TRBV25-1	TRBJ2-5	TGTGCCAGCATCGAACAGGACAAGACCCAGTACTTC	CASIEQDKTQYF
-	-	TRBV4-1	TRBJ1-6	TGCGCCAGCAGCCAAGAGCGCGGTAATTCACCCCTCCACTTT	CASSQERGNSPLHF
-	TRBD2	TRBV20-1	TRBJ2-1	TGCAGTAAGGCAGGGACTAGCGGGAAGAGCTCCTACAATGAGCAGTTCTTC	CSKAGTSGKSSYNEQFF
-	TRBD1	TRBV20-1	TRBJ2-1	TGCAGTGCCAAAAAAGAGGACAGGAAGGGTAATGAGCAGTTCTTC	CSAKKEDRKGNEQFF
few	-	TRBV27	TRBJ1-2	TGTGCCAGCAGTTTAGACCCCCTGCGTGGCTACACCTTC	CASSLDPLRGYTF
-	-	TRBV7-9	TRBJ2-2	TGTGCCAGCGCCCTTTACCCTAACACCGGGGAGCTGTTTTTT	CASALYPNTGELFF
-	TRBD1	TRBV9	TRBJ1-1	TGTGCCAGCAGCGTAGGGACAGGCAGGACTGAAGCTTTCTTT	CASSVGTGRTEAFF
few	TRBD2	TRBV11-3	TRBJ2-2	TGTGCCAGCAGCCTATATACTAGCGGGGGAGACGGGGAGCTGTTTTTT	CASSLYTSGGDGELFF
many	-	TRBV7-7	TRBJ2-1	TGTGCTAGCAGCTTAGCGATGGACACGGAGCAGTTCTTC	CASSLAMDTEQFF
-	TRBD2	TRBV4-1	TRBJ2-1	TGCGCCAGCAGCCAAAGGGATGCTAGCGGTCCGGGGGGTGAGCAGTTCTTC	CASSQRDASGPGGEQFF
many	-	TRBV6-5	TRBJ2-1	TGTGCCAGCAGTTACTCGTCCGGGGGCGTATACAATGAGCAGTTCTTC	CASSYSSGGVYNEQFF
-	-	TRBV24-1	TRBJ2-1	TGTGCCACGATGCTCGGGAATGAGCAGTTCTTC	CATMLGNEQFF
few	TRBD1	TRBV29-1	TRBJ1-1	TGCAGCGTTGAGACCACAGGGGGCACTGAAGCTTTCTTT	CSVETTGGTEAFF
-	-	TRBV4-1	TRBJ1-6	TGCGCCAGCAGTCGATATGGCGGGACGGAGAATTCACCCCTCCACTTT	CASSRYGGTENSPLHF
-	TRBD2	TRBV7-2	TRBJ2-7	TGTGCCAGCAGCCCACGACTATCTGGCGGGGGGGCATACGAGCAGTACTTC	CASSPRLSGGGAYEQYF
-	-	TRBV4-2	TRBJ2-1	TGTGCCAGCAGCCAAGATTCAGGGCAGTACAATGAGCAGTTCTTC	CASSQDSGQYNEQFF
few	-	TRBV7-8	TRBJ1-2	TGTGCCAGCAGCTTAGATACCGGACACCAATTCTATGGCTACACCTTC	CASSLDTGHQFYGYTF
-	-	TRBV6-5	TRBJ2-1	TGTGCCAGCAGTCCCCAGTCGTGGGTCACCTGGGGGAATGAGCAGTTCTTC	CASSPQSWVTWGNEQFF